A selection of T cell receptor beta chains follows, all from one sample in a study of T cells expressing NK-cell markers. TCRdb reanalyzed the 5' RACE reads and collapses them to one entry per CDR3 protein, without DNA. Its clone listing holds under 200,000 distinct CDR3 sequences. Material for sequencing was blood T cells: a sorted CD56 or NKG2C T cell subset, CD4+ or CD8+ T cells, or bulk PBMC T cells (not recorded which). These receptors all come from a woman aged 18 to 75 in good health. CDR3s include the opening cysteine and the closing phenylalanine or tryptophan. Each record gives: J gene, CDR3 length, V gene, CDR3 protein.

>TRBJ2-2|14|TRBV25-1
CASSDEWTTGELFF
>TRBJ2-3|14|TRBV9
CASTAGTGKDTQYF
>TRBJ1-2|18|TRBV10-3
CAISESYFRDRENYGYTF
>TRBJ2-5|14|TRBV2
CASRLEVAQETQYF
>TRBJ2-3|13|TRBV7-2
CASSPEPHDTQYF
>TRBJ1-5|15|TRBV12-3/TRBV12-4
CASSLGVRVVQPQHF
>TRBJ1-6|15|TRBV6-1
CASSETRTGDSPLHF
>TRBJ2-2|14|TRBV7-3
CASSERRDTGELFF
>TRBJ2-6|14|TRBV5-1
CASSTISGANVLTF
>TRBJ1-6|16|TRBV6-1
CASRESLTAYNSPLHF
>TRBJ2-3|12|TRBV5-6
CASSRQTDTQYF
>TRBJ2-1|18|TRBV4-1
CASSQVLARDRGVNEQFF
>TRBJ1-1|13|TRBV24-1
CATSDSLGSEAFF
>TRBJ2-1|16|TRBV20-1
CSAGGGVAGAYNEQFF
>TRBJ1-1|15|TRBV7-2
CASSLRGTGGSEAFF
>TRBJ2-3|16|TRBV12-3/TRBV12-4
CASSPRLAGATDTQYF
>TRBJ2-1|20|TRBV9
CASSIGTSGRATTYYNEQFF
>TRBJ2-1|15|TRBV28
CASSPTPDREHEQFF
>TRBJ1-2|14|TRBV7-2
CASSALSANYGYTF
>TRBJ2-1|14|TRBV5-5
CASSTPQGRAEQFF
>TRBJ2-1|15|TRBV12-3/TRBV12-4
CASSLVRGGDNEQFF
>TRBJ1-4|14|TRBV14
CASSLDRVGEKLFF
>TRBJ1-6|17|TRBV27
CASSLSRRTADYSPLHF
>TRBJ2-4|18|TRBV28
CASSPPTGEFLFENIQYF
>TRBJ2-3|15|TRBV14
CASSQPWTGADTQYF
>TRBJ2-2|16|TRBV5-1
CASSWGDRANTGELFF
>TRBJ2-7|14|TRBV3-1
CASSQQPGTYEQYF
>TRBJ1-2|14|TRBV12-3/TRBV12-4
CASSLGDRVDGYTF
>TRBJ1-6|14|TRBV3-1
CASSQGQGRSPLHF
>TRBJ1-2|15|TRBV5-1
CASSSSGTLNYGYTF
>TRBJ2-3|16|TRBV2
CASRLAGGVGTDTQYF
>TRBJ2-3|16|TRBV7-8
CASSLRAGGTADTQYF
>TRBJ1-5|17|TRBV7-2
CASSLEAGGPGNQPQHF
>TRBJ2-3|17|TRBV24-1
CATSDYRGWGSTDTQYF
>TRBJ2-7|13|TRBV28
CASSPGAAAEQYF
>TRBJ1-5|16|TRBV7-9
CASSGTGTHSNQPQHF
>TRBJ2-1|13|TRBV5-1
CASSLHLDSEQFF
>TRBJ1-6|16|TRBV7-9
CASSSPVKGASSPLHF
>TRBJ2-7|14|TRBV13
CASSLAGPYYEQYF
>TRBJ2-7|14|TRBV7-3
CASSPRVSSYEQYF
>TRBJ2-7|14|TRBV20-1
CSARVGRGAYEQYF
>TRBJ2-4|14|TRBV27
CASSLDGGGNIQYF
>TRBJ2-5|15|TRBV5-1
CASSKTSGYQETQYF
>TRBJ2-3|16|TRBV2
CASSQNRRRSTDTQYF
>TRBJ2-3|17|TRBV11-2
CASSSNGLAGGSDTQYF
>TRBJ2-7|17|TRBV2
CASSSDLLAGGAYEQYF
>TRBJ2-1|17|TRBV24-1
CATNGTSGGSSYNEQFF
>TRBJ1-5|15|TRBV7-8
CASSLSRGRNQPQHF
>TRBJ2-7|13|TRBV3-1
CASSPGQGDEQYF
>TRBJ1-2|16|TRBV7-6
CASSPGGGLKWYGYTF
>TRBJ2-7|16|TRBV7-2
CASSLVGVGGRGEQYF
>TRBJ2-1|15|TRBV6-1
CASSETASGYNEQFF
>TRBJ1-2|14|TRBV5-1
CASSLLGKNYGYTF
>TRBJ2-1|15|TRBV11-3
CASSFTGTSGSGQFF
>TRBJ2-7|15|TRBV5-4
CASSWGQGISYEQYF